The text below deals with one T cell receptor beta chain. Trimming cost V 5 bases and J 7 bases, with 12 bases left between them. The CDR3 extends over 13 amino acids. CDR1 is MNHEY, CDR2 SVGAGI, per germline. Stated treatment: oral pan-JAK inhibitor, 5-10 mg twice daily. In each case, RNA was isolated and then reverse transcribed into cDNA as the sequencing template. Only in-frame clones appear in the TCRdb table, and some are missing; sequencing was by immunoSEQ multiplex PCR. Among over 250,000 clones listed, 60% were seen once. These data come from a study of CD8+ T cells in alopecia areata. The chain recombines TRBV6-5 with TRBJ1-5; D remains unclear. This clonotype originated in a human donor with alopecia areata. This material consisted of CD4+ T cells sorted from blood, taken around week 52, from a patient treated with tofacitinib. CDR3 nucleotide sequence: TGTGCCAGCAGTGCCGGCGCCCCGCAGCCCCAGCATTTT. Protein: CASSAGAPQPQHF.